The 17 T cell receptor beta chains in this list originate from one sample, sequenced in a study of blood T cells in healthy people across ages. Combining a sample-barcoded 5' primer with a J-beta primer mix, a second PCR ran for 7 to 11 cycles. TCRdb used MiXCR to reprocess the 5' RACE reads, holding one entry per CDR3 protein. The table lists about 1.8 million distinct CDR3 sequences, around half of them singletons. The specimen was blood. The receptors were gathered from a woman between 35 and 50 years old in good health.

This clonotype was observed a handful of times. The rearrangement uses TRBV20-1 and TRBJ2-7; no firm D call. V lost 4 bases and J 6 bases, leaving 22 bases between the germline ends. Germline lookup yields CDR1 DFQATT and CDR2 SNEGSKA (reference sequence). CDR3 size: 15 residues. CDR3: CSATRGGMVFGEQYF. The CDR3 DNA reads TGCAGTGCTACCCGAGGCGGCATGGTTTTCGGCGAGCAGTACTTC.

The rearrangement joins TRBV27 to TRBJ2-3, with 8 bases that match TRBD2. The length of the CDR3 is 16 residues. The junction had 14 bases not matched to a gene; V was cut back by 6 bases and J by 6 bases. CDR1 is MNHEY and CDR2 is SMNVEV in the germline V gene (reference sequence). The CDR3, as DNA: TGTGCCAGCAGCCCCCCTTTGTTCGGGGGGGTTGATACGCAGTATTTT. Residues: CASSPPLFGGVDTQYF.

As to this clonotype: The junction departs from germline at one end; a sequencing error may be responsible. V and J are TRBV4-3 and TRBJ1-4; the match to TRBD1 covers 7 bases. CDR1 and CDR2 from the germline V gene are LGHNA and YSLEER. The CDR3 sequence is 14 residues long. The CDR3 loop is CVSSQGQFNEKLFF. The CDR3 nucleotides are TGCGTCAGCAGCCAGGGACAGTTTAATGAAAAACTGTTTTTT.

CDR3 sequence: CASSFRLAGGESLAKNIQYF. CDR3 bases: TGTGCCAGCAGCTTCCGACTAGCGGGGGGTGAATCCCTAGCCAAAAACATTCAGTACTTC. V usage is TRBV11-2 and J usage is TRBJ2-4; the match to TRBD2 covers 13 bases. V lost 3 bases, J lost 0 bases, and 11 bases stayed unmatched. CDR1 is SGHAT, CDR2 FQNNGV, per germline. This CDR3 comprises 20 residues. The full variable domain, rest sourced from reference TRBV11-2 and TRBJ2-4, is EAGVAQSPRYKIIEKRQSVAFWCNPISGHATLYWYQQILGQGPKLLIQFQNNGVVDDSQLPKDRFSAERLKGVDSTLKIQPAKLEDSAVYLCASSFRLAGGESLAKNIQYFGAGTRLSVL.

This clonotype was seen a few times. The chain uses TRBV6-2 or TRBV6-3 and TRBJ1-2; TRBD1 matches 7 bases. After removal of 6 bases from V and 8 bases from J, the junction contained 21 bases not matched to a gene. The germline CDR1 and CDR2 sequences are MNHEY and SVGEGT. The CDR3 spans 17 residues. The chain's CDR3 is CASRNRDGTVPWKGYTF. DNA of the CDR3: TGTGCCAGCAGAAACCGGGATGGGACAGTCCCCTGGAAAGGCTACACCTTC.

The chain links TRBV20-1 to TRBJ1-6; D call uncertain. Germline values: CDR1 DFQATT, CDR2 SNEGSKA (reference sequence). The CDR3 totals 14 residues. Trimming shortened V by 3 bases and J by 0 bases, and 6 bases separated the two germline ends. As DNA, the CDR3 is TGCAGTGCTAGCTATAGCTCCTATAATTCACCCCTCCACTTT. Amino acids: CSASYSSYNSPLHF.

Remarks on this clonotype: A much larger clone sits a single nucleotide away, making a read error possible. The rearrangement uses TRBV15 and TRBJ2-5; D gene unclear. The CDR3 has 11 amino acids. V was pared by 2 bases and J by 4 bases, with 2 bases between. The germline gives CDR1 LNHNV, CDR2 YYDKDF (reference sequence). CDR3 in DNA: TGTGCCACCAGCAGAAGAGAGACCCAGTACTTC. Protein product: CATSRRETQYF.

This clonotype was picked up a small number of times. This rearrangement joins TRBV27 to TRBJ2-5; D not resolved. CDR1 and CDR2 from the germline V gene are MNHEY and SMNVEV (reference sequence). Trimming pared 3 bases from V and 5 bases from J, leaving 7 bases between. The CDR3 is 12 residues long. The CDR3 loop is CASSFRSETQYF. The CDR3 nucleotides read TGTGCCAGCAGTTTCCGGAGTGAGACCCAGTACTTC.

The rearrangement uses TRBV28 and TRBJ2-1; unclear D gene. Trimming stripped 2 bases from V and 1 base from J, with 18 bases between. The length of the CDR3 is 18 residues. Germline V gene lookup returns CDR1 MDHEN and CDR2 SYDVKM. The CDR3 nucleotides read TGTGCCAGCAGTTTACAAAGCCTCCGACACAAGTCCTACAATGAGCAGTTCTTC. Translation: CASSLQSLRHKSYNEQFF.

Only a few counts were recorded for this clonotype. The germline gene is not matched at one end of the junction; a read error may be the cause. The chain carries TRBV6-1 and TRBJ2-1, with D perhaps assigned TRBD1 or TRBD2 (5 bases each). TRBJ2-7 explains the end of the DNA better; the J call may be wrong. Germline V gene sequence: CDR1 MNHNS, CDR2 SASEGT. The CDR3 totals 16 residues. The CDR3 loop is CVSTRERGRTYNEQYF. Here the CDR3 DNA reads TGTGTCAGCACCCGAGAGAGGGGAAGGACCTACAATGAGCAGTACTTC.

This rearrangement joins TRBV4-3 to TRBJ2-5; 9 bases are a match to TRBD2. The CDR3 covers 15 residues. V lost 3 bases and J lost 4; bases outside the gene matches: 6. Germline loops: CDR1 LGHNA, CDR2 YSLEER. CDR3 DNA sequence: TGCGCCAGCAGCCAGGGAGCGGGGGGAATAGAGACCCAGTACTTC. Its protein is CASSQGAGGIETQYF.

CDR3 protein: CASSLSVGFQDTQYF. As DNA, the CDR3 is TGTGCCAGCAGTTTATCGGTAGGGTTTCAAGATACGCAGTATTTT. The genes are TRBV27 and TRBJ2-3, with D unclear. The CDR3 consists of 15 residues. With 0 bases removed from V and 5 bases from J, the gap between germline ends came to 12 bases. Per the germline V gene, CDR1 is MNHEY and CDR2 is SMNVEV (reference sequence).

CDR3 in DNA: TGTGCCAGCAGTGTCCAGGGTTGGGATGAGCAGTTCTTC. Translating gives CASSVQGWDEQFF. The chain combines TRBV2 with TRBJ2-1, with a weak D call TRBD1 (5 bases). CDR3 size: 13 residues. V was clipped by 4 bases and J by 8 bases, with 12 bases between them. The germline V gene has CDR1 SNHLY and CDR2 FYNNEI. The full variable domain, its missing parts supplied by reference TRBV2 and TRBJ2-1, is EPEVTQTPSHQVTQMGQEVILRCVPISNHLYFYWYRQILGQKVEFLVSFYNNEISEKSEIFDDQFSVERPDGSNFTLKIRSTKLEDSAMYFCASSVQGWDEQFFGPGTRLTVL.

The chain employs TRBV20-1 and TRBJ1-2; no clear D gene. Trimming pared 6 bases from V and 5 bases from J, leaving 16 bases between. Germline V gene data show CDR1 as DFQATT and CDR2 as SNEGSKA (reference sequence). This CDR3 contains 13 residues. This chain's CDR3 is CSAQEVDRYGYTF. CDR3 DNA sequence: TGCAGTGCCCAGGAGGTAGATCGGTATGGCTACACCTTC.

This clonotype came up once. V gene TRBV25-1 combines with J gene TRBJ1-1; tentative D call: TRBD1 (5 bases). CDR3 length: 12 residues. The V and J ends lost 7 bases and 3 bases respectively, with 9 bases between them. Per the germline V gene, CDR1 is MGHDK and CDR2 is SYGVNS. CDR3 DNA: TGTGCCAGCAATTCAGGGCACACTGAAGCTTTCTTT. This codes for CASNSGHTEAFF.

This clonotype was seen a handful of times. V is TRBV6-4 and J is TRBJ2-5, with no clear D. The CDR3 has 13 residues. The V end lost 4 bases, the J end lost 1 base, and 7 bases lay between the germline ends. Per germline, CDR1 MRHNA and CDR2 SNTAGT. CDR3 nucleotides: TGTGCCAGCAGTGTGACATCCCAAGAGACCCAGTACTTC. This translates into CASSVTSQETQYF.

Only a few counts were recorded for this clonotype. The chain employs TRBV20-1 and TRBJ2-1; perhaps TRBD2 as D (6 bases). CDR3 length: 14 residues. Trimming cost V 2 bases and J 3 bases, with 11 bases left between them. From germline, CDR1 is DFQATT and CDR2 SNEGSKA (reference sequence). DNA of the CDR3: TGCAGTGCTAGAAAGGTTAGCGGCTACAATGAGCAGTTCTTC. Residues: CSARKVSGYNEQFF.